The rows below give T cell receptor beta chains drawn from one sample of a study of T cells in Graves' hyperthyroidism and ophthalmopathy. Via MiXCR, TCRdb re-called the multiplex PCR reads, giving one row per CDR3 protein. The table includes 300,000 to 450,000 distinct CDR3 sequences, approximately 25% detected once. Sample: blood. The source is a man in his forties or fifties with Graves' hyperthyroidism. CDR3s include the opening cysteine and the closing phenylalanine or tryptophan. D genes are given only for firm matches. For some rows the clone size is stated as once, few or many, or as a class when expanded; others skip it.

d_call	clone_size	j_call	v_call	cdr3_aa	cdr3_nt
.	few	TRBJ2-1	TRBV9	CASSRRIDRAGGNEQFF	TGTGCCAGCAGCCGACGCATTGACAGGGCGGGAGGCAATGAGCAGTTCTTC
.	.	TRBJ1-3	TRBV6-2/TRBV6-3	CASSGGGGNGNTIYF	TGTGCCAGCAGCGGGGGTGGTGGTAACGGAAACACCATATATTTT
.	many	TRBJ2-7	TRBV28	CASSLPGGIYEQYF	TGTGCCAGCAGTTTGCCAGGAGGGATCTACGAGCAGTACTTC
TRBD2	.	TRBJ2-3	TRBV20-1	CSASAGEKDTQYF	TGCAGTGCGTCAGCGGGAGAAAAAGATACGCAGTATTTT
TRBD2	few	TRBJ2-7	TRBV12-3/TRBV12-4	CASSLPSGSGEQYF	TGTGCCAGCAGTTTACCCAGCGGGAGCGGCGAGCAGTACTTC
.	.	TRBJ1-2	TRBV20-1	CSARKSESYYGYTF	TGCAGTGCTAGAAAGTCAGAAAGTTATTATGGCTACACCTTC
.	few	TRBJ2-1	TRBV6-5	CASSSLRGNEQFF	TGTGCCAGCAGTTCCCTAAGGGGCAATGAGCAGTTCTTC
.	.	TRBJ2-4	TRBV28	CASVNGGLRGGRYF	TGTGCCAGCGTGAACGGGGGGCTCAGGGGAGGTCGGTACTTC
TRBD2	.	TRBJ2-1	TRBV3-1	CASSRRLADYNEQFF	TGTGCCAGCAGCCGGAGACTAGCGGACTACAATGAGCAGTTCTTC
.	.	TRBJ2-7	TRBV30	CALERGYEQYF	TGTGCCTTGGAAAGGGGCTACGAGCAGTACTTC
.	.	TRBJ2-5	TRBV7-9	CASSDAETQYF	TGTGCCAGCAGCGACGCGGAGACCCAGTACTTC